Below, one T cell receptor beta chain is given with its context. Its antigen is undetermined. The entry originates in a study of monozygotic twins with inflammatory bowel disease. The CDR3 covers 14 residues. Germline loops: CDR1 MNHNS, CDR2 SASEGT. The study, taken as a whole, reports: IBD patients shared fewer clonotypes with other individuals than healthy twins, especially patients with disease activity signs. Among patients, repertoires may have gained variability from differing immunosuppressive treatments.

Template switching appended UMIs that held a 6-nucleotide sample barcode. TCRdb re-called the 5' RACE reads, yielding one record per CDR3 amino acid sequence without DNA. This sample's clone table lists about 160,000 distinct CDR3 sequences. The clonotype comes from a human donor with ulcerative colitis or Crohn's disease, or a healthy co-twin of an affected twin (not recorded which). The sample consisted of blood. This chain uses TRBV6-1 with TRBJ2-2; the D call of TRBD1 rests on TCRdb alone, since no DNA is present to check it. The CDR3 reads CASGAGTKTGELFF.